This record covers a single T cell receptor (beta chain). Trimming took 7 bases from V and 4 from J, leaving 7 bases between them. Germline V gene lookup returns CDR1 SNHLY and CDR2 FYNNEI. This CDR3 comprises 11 residues. The sample is drawn from a study of blood T cell repertoires in COVID-19. Generated by immunoSEQ multiplex PCR, the TCRdb table keeps only in-frame clones and is missing some. The sample includes fewer than 150,000 clones, approximately 85% seen only once; the top ten take around 4.5%. The chain carries TRBV2 and TRBJ1-1; D unclear. The source material was peripheral blood. This sequence originates from a human donor in a cohort sampled during active COVID-19. This CDR3 reads CASIVVTEAFF. The CDR3 nucleotides are TGTGCCAGCATCGTCGTCACTGAAGCTTTCTTT.